The T cell receptor (beta chain) under discussion was sequenced for a study of T-cell memory formation after mild COVID-19. cDNA libraries for TCR alpha and TCR beta, carrying sample barcodes and UMIs, came from 5'RACE with constant-segment primers. MiXCR, run by TCRdb on the 5' RACE reads, gives a single entry per CDR3 protein. The table records 400,000 to 500,000 distinct CDR3 sequences, around 19% of them present only once. Trimming took 3 bases from V and 0 from J, leaving 7 bases between them. Germline CDR1 is DFQATT and CDR2 is SNEGSKA (reference sequence). The CDR3 sequence is 13 residues long.

The sequenced material came from PBMCs or a T cell subset sorted from them (not recorded which). The gene calls are TRBV20-1 and TRBJ2-3; no clear D gene. The clonotype comes from an adult woman who had mild COVID-19 (a few samples of this study predate the infection). Cell type and time point are not known. The CDR3 here is CSASTTSTDTQYF. As DNA, the CDR3 is TGCAGTGCTAGCACTACTAGCACAGATACGCAGTATTTT.